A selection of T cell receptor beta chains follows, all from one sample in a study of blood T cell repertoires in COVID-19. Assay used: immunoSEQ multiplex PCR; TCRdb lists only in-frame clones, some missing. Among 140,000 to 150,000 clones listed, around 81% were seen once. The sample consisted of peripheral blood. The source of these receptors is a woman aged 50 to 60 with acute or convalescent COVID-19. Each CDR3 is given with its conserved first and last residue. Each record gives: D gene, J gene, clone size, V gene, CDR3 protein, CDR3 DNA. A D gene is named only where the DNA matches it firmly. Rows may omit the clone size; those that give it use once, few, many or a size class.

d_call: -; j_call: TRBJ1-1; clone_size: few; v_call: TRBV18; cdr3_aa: CASSPLRDTEAFF; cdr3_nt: TGTGCCAGCTCACCTTTACGGGACACTGAAGCTTTCTTT
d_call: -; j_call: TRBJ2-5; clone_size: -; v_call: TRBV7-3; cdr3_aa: CASSPGVQETQYF; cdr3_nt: TGTGCCAGCAGCCCAGGGGTCCAAGAGACCCAGTACTTC
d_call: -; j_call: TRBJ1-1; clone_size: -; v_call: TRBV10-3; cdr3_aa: CAISGVRADTEAFF; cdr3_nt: TGTGCCATCAGTGGAGTCAGGGCCGACACTGAAGCTTTCTTT
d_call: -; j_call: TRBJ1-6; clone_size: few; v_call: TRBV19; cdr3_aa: CASSGARSPLHF; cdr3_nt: TGTGCCAGTAGTGGGGCGCGCTCACCCCTCCACTTT
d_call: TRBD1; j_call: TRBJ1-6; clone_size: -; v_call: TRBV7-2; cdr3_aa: CASSVGQGSSPLHF; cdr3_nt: TGTGCCAGCAGCGTCGGACAGGGGAGTTCACCCCTCCACTTT
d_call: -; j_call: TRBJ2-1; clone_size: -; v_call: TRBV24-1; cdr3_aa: CATSEQTTGHGLFF; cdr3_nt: TGTGCCACCAGTGAACAAACCACAGGACACGGGCTGTTCTTC
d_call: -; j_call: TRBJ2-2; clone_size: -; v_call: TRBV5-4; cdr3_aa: CASSLMTGGTGELFF; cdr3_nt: TGTGCCAGCAGCTTGATGACAGGCGGCACCGGGGAGCTGTTTTTT
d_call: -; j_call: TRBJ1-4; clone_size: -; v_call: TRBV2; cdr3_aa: CASSSRGATNEKLFF; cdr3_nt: TGTGCCAGCAGTTCACGAGGTGCAACTAATGAAAAACTGTTTTTT
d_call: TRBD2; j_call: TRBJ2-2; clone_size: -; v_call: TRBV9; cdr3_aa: CASSVSSRGTTGELFF; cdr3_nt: TGTGCCAGCAGCGTATCTTCGCGGGGGACCACCGGGGAGCTGTTTTTT
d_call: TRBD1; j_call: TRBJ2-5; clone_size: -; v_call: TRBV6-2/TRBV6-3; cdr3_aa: CASRYRGSEETQYF; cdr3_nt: TGTGCCAGCAGATACAGGGGGTCCGAGGAGACCCAGTACTTC
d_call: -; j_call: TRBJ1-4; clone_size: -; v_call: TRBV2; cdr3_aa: CASTGESGVNEKLFF; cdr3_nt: TGTGCCAGCACTGGCGAGTCGGGAGTTAATGAAAAACTGTTTTTT
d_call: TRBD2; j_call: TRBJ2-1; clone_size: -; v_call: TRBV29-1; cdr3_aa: CSVPSGGSNEQFF; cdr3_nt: TGCAGCGTCCCGAGCGGGGGTAGCAATGAGCAGTTCTTC